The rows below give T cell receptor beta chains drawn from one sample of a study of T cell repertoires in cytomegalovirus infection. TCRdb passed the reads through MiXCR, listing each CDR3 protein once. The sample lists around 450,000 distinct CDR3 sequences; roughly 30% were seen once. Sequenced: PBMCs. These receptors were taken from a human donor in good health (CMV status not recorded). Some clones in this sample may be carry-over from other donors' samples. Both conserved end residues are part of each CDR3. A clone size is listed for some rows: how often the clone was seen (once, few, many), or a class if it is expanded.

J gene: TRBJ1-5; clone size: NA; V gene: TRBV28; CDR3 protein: CASRTGGESNQPQHF
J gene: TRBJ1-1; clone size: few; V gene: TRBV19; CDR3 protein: CASSPTGTANTEAFF
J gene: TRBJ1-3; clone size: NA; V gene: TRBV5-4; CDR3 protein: CASSRGGSSGNTIYF
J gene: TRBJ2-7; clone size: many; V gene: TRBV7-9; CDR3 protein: CASIPGGAYEQYF
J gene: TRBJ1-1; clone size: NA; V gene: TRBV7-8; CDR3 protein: CASRSLGSEAFF
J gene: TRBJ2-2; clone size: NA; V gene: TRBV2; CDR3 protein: CASRKDRPNTGELFF
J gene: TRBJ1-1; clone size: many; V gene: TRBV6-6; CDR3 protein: CASSPDSLNTEAFF
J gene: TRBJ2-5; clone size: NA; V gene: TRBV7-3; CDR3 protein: CASSLISGGARETQYF
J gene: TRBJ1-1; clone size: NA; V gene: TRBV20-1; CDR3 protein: CSATQGRITEAFF
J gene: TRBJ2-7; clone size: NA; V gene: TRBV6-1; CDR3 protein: CASRGTDSNAQYF
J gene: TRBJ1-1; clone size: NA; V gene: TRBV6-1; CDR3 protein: CASSQRTWGIGNTEAFF
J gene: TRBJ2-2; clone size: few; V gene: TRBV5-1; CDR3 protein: CASSPQGKGWGISNTGELFF
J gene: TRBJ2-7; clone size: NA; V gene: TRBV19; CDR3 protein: CASKKGWSSYEQYF
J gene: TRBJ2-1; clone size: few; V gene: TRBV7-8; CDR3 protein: CASSPDRVGMGDNEQFF
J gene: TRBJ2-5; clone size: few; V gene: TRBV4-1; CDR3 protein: CASSLRDRESETQYF
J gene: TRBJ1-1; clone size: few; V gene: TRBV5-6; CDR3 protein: CASSPEGTHHEAFF
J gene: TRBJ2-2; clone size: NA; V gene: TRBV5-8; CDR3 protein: CASSSWTTTNTGELFF
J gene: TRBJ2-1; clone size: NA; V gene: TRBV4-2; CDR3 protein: CASSQVGLAGGRVLDYNEQFF
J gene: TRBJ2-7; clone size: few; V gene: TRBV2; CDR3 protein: CASSEGAGRSSYEQYF
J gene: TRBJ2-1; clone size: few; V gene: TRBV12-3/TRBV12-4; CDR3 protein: CASSPREGGGQFF
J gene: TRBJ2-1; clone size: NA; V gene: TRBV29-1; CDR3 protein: CSVERAGYNEQFF
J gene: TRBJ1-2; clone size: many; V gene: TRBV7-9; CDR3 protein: CASSLLSLRDQGGYTF
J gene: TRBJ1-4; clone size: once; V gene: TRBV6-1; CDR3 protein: CSSSADLKKLFF
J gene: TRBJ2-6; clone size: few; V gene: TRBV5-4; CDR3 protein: CASSLVRATGANVLTF
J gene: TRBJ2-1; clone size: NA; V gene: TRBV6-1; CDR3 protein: CATRYNEQFF
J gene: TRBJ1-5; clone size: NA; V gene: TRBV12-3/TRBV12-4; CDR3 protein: CASSPAQTGYSNQPQHF
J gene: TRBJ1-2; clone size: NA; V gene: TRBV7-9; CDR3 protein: CASSFFRTEANYGYTF
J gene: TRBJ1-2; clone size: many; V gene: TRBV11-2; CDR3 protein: CASSLGPAESSYGYTF
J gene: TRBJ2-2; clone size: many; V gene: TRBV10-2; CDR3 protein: CASREFSYTGELFF
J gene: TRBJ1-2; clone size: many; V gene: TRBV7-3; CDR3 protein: CASSLMANYGYTF
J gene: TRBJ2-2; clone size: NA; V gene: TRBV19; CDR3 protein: CASRIRDRDTGELFF
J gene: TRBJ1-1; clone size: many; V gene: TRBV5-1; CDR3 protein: CASSLDSLNTEAFF
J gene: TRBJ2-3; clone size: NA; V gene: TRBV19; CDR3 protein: CASSIGSYGTDTQYF
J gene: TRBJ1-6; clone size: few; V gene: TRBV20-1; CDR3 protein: CSALDGFYNSPLHF
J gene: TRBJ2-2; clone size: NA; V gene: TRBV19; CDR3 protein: CASSIGPLAGELFF
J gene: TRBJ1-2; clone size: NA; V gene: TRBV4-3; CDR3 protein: CASSQGGGRTLIF
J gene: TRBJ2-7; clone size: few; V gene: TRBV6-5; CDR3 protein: CASGNRVGEQYF
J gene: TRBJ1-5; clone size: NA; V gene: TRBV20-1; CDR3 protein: CSAMGVGAIAQHF
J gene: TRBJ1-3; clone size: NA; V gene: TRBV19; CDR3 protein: CASSNAGVGNTIYF
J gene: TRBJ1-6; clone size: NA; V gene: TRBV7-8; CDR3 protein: CASSPEGVHNSPLHF
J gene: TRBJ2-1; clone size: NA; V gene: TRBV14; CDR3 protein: CASSVAHRNEQFF
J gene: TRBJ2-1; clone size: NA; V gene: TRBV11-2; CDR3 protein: CASSSLGQQYNEQFF
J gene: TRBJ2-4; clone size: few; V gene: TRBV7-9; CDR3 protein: CASNRDRGHIQYF
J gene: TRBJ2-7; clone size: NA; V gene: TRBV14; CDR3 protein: CASSQALRGGTDEQYF
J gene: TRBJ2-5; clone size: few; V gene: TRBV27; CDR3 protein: CASSPNGGVDETQYF
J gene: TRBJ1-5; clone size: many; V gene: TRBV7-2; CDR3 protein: CASSFVGLGQPQHF
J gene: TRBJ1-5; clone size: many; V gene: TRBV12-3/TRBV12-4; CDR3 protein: CASNRDRGGVSPQHF
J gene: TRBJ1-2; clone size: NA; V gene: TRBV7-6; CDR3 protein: CASSKAALGYGYTF
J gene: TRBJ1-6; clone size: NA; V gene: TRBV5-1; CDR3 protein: CASSLSGKDNSPLHF
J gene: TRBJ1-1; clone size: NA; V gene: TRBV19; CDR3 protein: CASRNRGPSTEAFF
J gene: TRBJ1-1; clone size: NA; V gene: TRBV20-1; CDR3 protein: CSASPFGGGGGSFF
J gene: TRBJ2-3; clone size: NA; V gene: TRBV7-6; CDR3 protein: CASSFLGDTQYF
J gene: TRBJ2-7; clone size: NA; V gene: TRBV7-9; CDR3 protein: CASSSRMGDQYEQYF
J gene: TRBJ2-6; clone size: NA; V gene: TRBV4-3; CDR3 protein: CASSQSAGYSGANVLTF
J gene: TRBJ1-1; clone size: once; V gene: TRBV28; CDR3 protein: CASSGGTTNTEAFF
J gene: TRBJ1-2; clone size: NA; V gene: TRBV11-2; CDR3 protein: CASSHLHYGYNF
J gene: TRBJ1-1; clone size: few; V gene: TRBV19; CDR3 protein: CASSIRNTEAFF
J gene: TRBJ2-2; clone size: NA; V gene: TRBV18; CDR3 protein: CASSPGQRGAGELFF